The entry below gives a single T cell receptor (beta chain) sequence along with its context. The sample comes from a study of T cell responses to AZD1222 COVID-19 vaccine. Some clones are missing from TCRdb's copy, which holds only in-frame ones; the method was immunoSEQ multiplex PCR. The sample contains approximately 110,000 clones, roughly 85% of which appear only once. Per the germline V gene, CDR1 is SGHNT and CDR2 is YYREEE (reference sequence). CDR3 length equals 13 residues. The V end lost 0 bases, the J end lost 7 bases, and 10 bases lay between the germline ends. Sequencing was performed on peripheral blood, taken 28 days after the second AZD1222 dose. The sequence derives from an adult who received the AZD1222 COVID-19 vaccine. This chain joins TRBV5-4 and TRBJ1-2; D unresolved. CDR3 amino acids: CASSLAGSPGYTF. The CDR3 DNA follows: TGTGCCAGCAGCTTGGCGGGCAGCCCTGGCTACACCTTC.